This T cell receptor (beta chain) is from a study of early T cells in non-severe SARS-CoV-2 infection. Looking at the study overall: Sequencing input comprised bulk RNA from unsorted whole blood; chain pairing was not available. Study findings and constraints: VDJdb-based annotation leaned toward anti-spike CD8 responses and missed private and CD4 specificities.

In this sample, this clonotype turned up many times. The antigen is not known. The germline CDR1 and CDR2 sequences are SGHDN and FVKESK. The CDR3 covers 13 residues. Trimming removed 3 bases from V and 7 bases from J, with 10 bases in between. Researchers tagged individual cDNA molecules with unique molecular identifiers. MiXCR was run by TCRdb on the 5' RACE reads, yielding one entry per CDR3 protein. Altogether 65,000 to 75,000 distinct CDR3 sequences are present, 13% being singletons, with the ten largest covering roughly 5.3%. The chain joins TRBV14 to TRBJ1-5, with D uncertain. The sequenced sample was whole blood. The sequence was obtained from an adult who was a healthcare worker with PCR-confirmed SARS-CoV-2 infection or an uninfected control (not recorded which). CDR3 DNA: TGTGCCAGCAGCCAGGCAGGCGGGCAGCCCCAGCATTTT. Amino acids: CASSQAGGQPQHF.